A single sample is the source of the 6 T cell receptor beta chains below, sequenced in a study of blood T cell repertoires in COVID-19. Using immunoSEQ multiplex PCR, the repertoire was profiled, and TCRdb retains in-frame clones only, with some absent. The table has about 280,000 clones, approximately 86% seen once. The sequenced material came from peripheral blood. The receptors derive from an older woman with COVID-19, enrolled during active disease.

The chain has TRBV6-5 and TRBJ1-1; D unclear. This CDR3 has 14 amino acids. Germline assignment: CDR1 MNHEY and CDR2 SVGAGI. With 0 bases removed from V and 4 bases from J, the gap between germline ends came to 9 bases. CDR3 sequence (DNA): TGTGCCAGCAGTTACTCGCGCGGTATCACTGAAGCTTTCTTT. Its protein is CASSYSRGITEAFF.

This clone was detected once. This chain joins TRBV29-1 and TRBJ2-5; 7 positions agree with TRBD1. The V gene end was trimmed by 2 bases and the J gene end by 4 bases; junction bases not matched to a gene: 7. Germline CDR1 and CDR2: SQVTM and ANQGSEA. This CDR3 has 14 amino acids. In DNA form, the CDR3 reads TGCAGCGTTGAACCTAACAGGGGTCTAGAGACCCAGTACTTC. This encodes CSVEPNRGLETQYF.

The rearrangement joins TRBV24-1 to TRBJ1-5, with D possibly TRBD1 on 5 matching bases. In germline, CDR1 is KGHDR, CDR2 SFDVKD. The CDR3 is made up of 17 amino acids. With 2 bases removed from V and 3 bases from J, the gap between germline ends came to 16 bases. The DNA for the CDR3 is TGTGCCACCAGTGATTCCCGTAGTGGGGGGAACAATCAGCCCCAGCATTTT. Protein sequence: CATSDSRSGGNNQPQHF.

The CDR3 DNA reads TGTGCCAGCAGCTCTCCAAGGGGGCGGGAGCAGTTCTTC. Its protein product is CASSSPRGREQFF. V gene TRBV7-9 combines with J gene TRBJ2-1, with 7 bases that match TRBD1. In germline, CDR1 is SEHNR, CDR2 FQNEAQ (reference sequence). V lost 4 bases, J lost 10 bases, and 7 bases stayed unmatched. The CDR3 consists of 13 residues.

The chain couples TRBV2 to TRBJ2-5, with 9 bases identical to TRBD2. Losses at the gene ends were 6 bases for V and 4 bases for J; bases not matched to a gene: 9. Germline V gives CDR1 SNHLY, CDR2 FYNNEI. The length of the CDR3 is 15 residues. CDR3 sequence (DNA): TGTGCCAGCAGCGCCCAGACTAGCGGTTTAGAGACCCAGTACTTC. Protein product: CASSAQTSGLETQYF.

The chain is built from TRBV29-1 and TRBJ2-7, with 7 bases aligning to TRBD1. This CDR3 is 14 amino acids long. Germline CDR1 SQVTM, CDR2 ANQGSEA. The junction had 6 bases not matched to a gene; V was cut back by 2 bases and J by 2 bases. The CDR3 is CSVELGQKAYEQYF. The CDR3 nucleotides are TGCAGCGTTGAATTGGGACAGAAGGCCTACGAGCAGTACTTC.